The source of this TCR beta chain is a study of OX40 agonist ivuxolimab in advanced cancers. Patients had blood sampled at baseline and again on cycle 4 day 1 and cycle 7 day 1. Here immunoSEQ multiplex PCR was the method, and the copy in TCRdb shows in-frame clones only, minus some. Altogether 50,000 to 65,000 clones are present, approximately 88% being singletons, with the ten largest covering 9.5% to 15%. Material: CD4+ or CD8+ T cells sorted from blood, obtained in a trial of the OX40 agonist ivuxolimab. The receptor was derived from an adult with an advanced solid tumor such as melanoma, head and neck, liver or kidney cancer.

Here the CDR3 reads CASSQDIGRGALTDTQYF. CDR3 bases: TGTGCCAGCAGCCAAGATATCGGGCGGGGGGCCCTCACAGATACGCAGTATTTT. The V call is TRBV14, the J call TRBJ2-3; 8 nucleotides line up with TRBD2. Germline CDR1 and CDR2: SGHDN and FVKESK. This CDR3 is built from 18 residues. V shed 0 bases, J shed 2 bases, and the junction held 10 bases outside the gene matches.